Following are 32 T cell receptor beta chains from one sample sequenced in a study of cytomegalovirus exposure and HLA in healthy donors. The PCR ran on 60 Vbeta and 13 Jbeta primers. Here immunoSEQ multiplex PCR was the method, and the copy in TCRdb shows in-frame clones only, minus some. This sample has roughly 150,000 clones, with about four fifths found just once. The sequenced sample consisted of PBMCs. The receptors derive from a man in his thirties or forties in good health and CMV-seropositive.

The DNA for the CDR3 is TGTGCCAGCAGCCTACGCACAGATACGCAGTATTTT. It yields the protein CASSLRTDTQYF. The genes are TRBV5-4 and TRBJ2-3; D is undetermined. Germline loops: CDR1 SGHNT, CDR2 YYREEE (reference sequence). This CDR3 region has 12 residues. V gave up 4 bases and J gave up 1 base, with 4 bases separating them.

The chain recombines TRBV7-2 with TRBJ2-4, with 12 bases aligning to TRBD2. Trimming at V came to 2 bases and at J to 9 bases, leaving 5 bases not matched to a gene. The CDR3 runs 15 residues. CDR1 and CDR2 (germline): SGHTA, FQGNSA. The CDR3 DNA reads as TGTGCCAGCAGCTTACTAGCGGGGGGGCTAGCCATTCAGTACTTC. Translated: CASSLLAGGLAIQYF.

The chain uses TRBV5-1 and TRBJ2-1, with 8 bases matching TRBD2. Germline V gene lookup returns CDR1 SGHRS and CDR2 YFSETQ. The CDR3 is 14 residues long. The V gene end was trimmed by 3 bases and the J gene end by 6 bases; junction bases not matched to a gene: 5. CDR3 nucleotides: TGCGCCAGCAGCTCGATCGGGACTAGCAATGAGCAGTTCTTC. Translated: CASSSIGTSNEQFF.

The V call is TRBV7-6, the J call TRBJ2-7; TRBD2 is a possible D gene (6 bases). In germline, CDR1 is SGHVS, CDR2 FNYEAQ. Trimming took 4 bases from V and 3 from J, leaving 16 bases between them. CDR3 size: 15 residues. CDR3 residues: CASSSSSVGNYEQYF. In DNA, the CDR3 is TGTGCCAGCAGCTCTTCTAGCGTCGGGAACTACGAGCAGTACTTC.

The rearrangement joins TRBV4-1 to TRBJ1-3; TRBD1 matches at 9 bases. The CDR3 spans 16 residues. In germline, CDR1 is MGHRA, CDR2 YSYEKL. Germline trimming cut 1 base from V and 7 bases from J; bases unmatched to any gene: 8. CDR3 nucleotides: TGCGCCAGCAGCCAAGTCGGACAGGGGAGGCCTAACACCATATATTTT. It encodes CASSQVGQGRPNTIYF.

The chain links TRBV9 to TRBJ1-4; the D is unclear. Germline V gene lookup returns CDR1 SGDLS and CDR2 YYNGEE. The V gene lost 0 bases and the J gene lost 8 bases, with 11 bases spanning the gap. The CDR3 is 14 residues long. The CDR3 bases are TGTGCCAGCAGCGTAGGAGGAAGAGGGGAAAAACTGTTTTTT. Translation: CASSVGGRGEKLFF.

On this clone itself: One end of the junction fails to match germline, which may point to a read error. J is TRBJ2-4 and V is TRBV5-8; TRBD2 might be the D (6 bases). CDR1 and CDR2 from the germline V gene are SGHTS and YDEGEE. The CDR3 has 13 residues. For the CDR3, the DNA is TGTGCCAGCAGCTTCGGCGGGGCAAACAGTCAGTGCTTC. Its protein is CASSFGGANSQCF.

This clone appeared a few times. The chain has TRBV29-1 and TRBJ2-1; TRBD2 matches 7 bases. CDR3 length: 14 residues. V was clipped by 6 bases and J by 4 bases; unmatched bases: 9. Per germline, CDR1 SQVTM and CDR2 ANQGSEA. Written as DNA, the CDR3 is TGCAGCGTGAAGATCCTTAGCGGGTACAATGAGCAGTTCTTC. It is translated as CSVKILSGYNEQFF.

This chain uses TRBV27 with TRBJ1-1, with D perhaps matching TRBD1 (5 bases). CDR3 size: 16 residues. Germline V gene sequence: CDR1 MNHEY, CDR2 SMNVEV (reference sequence). V was clipped by 7 bases and J by 5 bases, with 23 bases between them. CDR3 nucleotides: TGTGCCAGCACGGCGGGACCAGGGTATTCGGAAACTGAAGCTTTCTTT. This codes for CASTAGPGYSETEAFF.

V and J are TRBV5-1 and TRBJ1-2; 7 bases agree with TRBD1. Trimming took 3 bases from V and 0 from J; bases not matched to a gene: 2. The germline V gene has CDR1 SGHRS and CDR2 YFSETQ. This CDR3 region has 14 residues. CDR3 sequence reads: CASSWDRANYGYTF. CDR3 DNA: TGCGCCAGCAGCTGGGACAGAGCTAACTATGGCTACACCTTC.

The chain combines TRBV7-2 with TRBJ2-3, with D possibly TRBD2 on 7 matching bases. V lost 5 bases, J lost 2 bases, and 17 bases lay in between. This CDR3 spans 16 amino acids. CDR1 is SGHTA, CDR2 FQGNSA, per germline. This chain's CDR3 is CASSATNAGATDTQYF. CDR3 nucleotide sequence: TGTGCCAGCAGCGCCACAAATGCGGGGGCCACAGATACGCAGTATTTT.

The rearrangement uses TRBV5-8 and TRBJ1-2, with 8 bases matching TRBD1. The trim removed 3 bases at V and 2 bases at J, leaving 3 bases unmatched. This CDR3 spans 14 amino acids. The V gene's germline CDR1 is SGHTS and CDR2 YDEGEE. In DNA, the CDR3 is TGTGCCAGCAGCTGGGGGGACAGGAACTATGGCTACACCTTC. Its translation: CASSWGDRNYGYTF.

The V gene is TRBV25-1, the J gene TRBJ2-1; weak D call: TRBD1 (6 bases). The CDR3 has 16 residues. Trimming removed 1 base from V and 5 bases from J, with 15 bases in between. CDR1 and CDR2 (germline): MGHDK, SYGVNS. The CDR3 nucleotides are TGTGCCAGCAGTGAATTGGTGCCAGGGGCCCACAATGAGCAGTTCTTC. The encoded protein is CASSELVPGAHNEQFF.

The genes are TRBV14 and TRBJ2-7; 9 nucleotides match TRBD2. The CDR3 is made up of 16 amino acids. With V trimmed by 1 base and J by 4 bases, 8 bases remained unmatched. Per the germline V gene, CDR1 is SGHDN and CDR2 is FVKESK. CDR3 protein: CASSQVSAGGPYEQYF. CDR3 DNA sequence: TGTGCCAGCAGCCAAGTCTCCGCGGGAGGGCCATACGAGCAGTACTTC.

The V and J genes are TRBV7-2 and TRBJ2-7; no definite D call. V was clipped by 1 base and J by 5 bases, with 6 bases between them. Germline CDR1 and CDR2: SGHTA and FQGNSA. The CDR3 loop spans 12 amino acids. CDR3 coding DNA: TGTACCAGCAGCTTAGGACTTAACGAGCAGTACTTC. It specifies CTSSLGLNEQYF.

This clone was recorded once. The CDR3 is CASSQDREAYNEQFF. CDR3 bases: TGTGCCAGCAGCCAAGATCGGGAGGCTTACAATGAGCAGTTCTTC. The genes are TRBV4-2 and TRBJ2-1; 7 nucleotides line up with TRBD2. The germline gives CDR1 LGHNA, CDR2 YNFKEQ. The CDR3 is 15 amino acids. The V segment lost 0 bases and the J segment 4 bases; nucleotides outside the gene matches: 3.

This clone appeared once. The chain couples TRBV4-1 to TRBJ2-7, with 8 bases identical to TRBD1. Germline loops: CDR1 MGHRA, CDR2 YSYEKL. The J segment lost 3 bases and the V segment lost 2 bases, leaving 9 bases of the junction unmatched. The CDR3 length is 16 residues. The CDR3 sequence: CASSQSGQGSLYEQYF. In nucleotides, the CDR3 is TGCGCCAGCAGCCAATCAGGACAGGGTAGCCTCTACGAGCAGTACTTC.

J is TRBJ1-1 and V is TRBV7-8; no definite D call. V was clipped by 3 bases and J by 7 bases, with 9 bases between them. CDR1 and CDR2 from the germline V gene are SGHVS and FQNEAQ. The CDR3 is 12 residues long. The CDR3 DNA follows: TGTGCCAGCAGCTTGAGGGATAATGAAGCTTTCTTT. Its translation: CASSLRDNEAFF.

This chain links TRBV9 with TRBJ2-7, with 7 bases fitting TRBD2. V dropped 0 bases and J dropped 0; count of bases not matched to a gene: 3. The length of the CDR3 is 15 residues. Looked up from germline, CDR1 is SGDLS and CDR2 is YYNGEE. CDR3 DNA sequence: TGTGCCAGCAGCGTAGCTAGCGGCCCCTCCTACGAGCAGTACTTC. Amino acid sequence: CASSVASGPSYEQYF.

This clone was seen once. The rearrangement uses TRBV4-1 and TRBJ1-4; D not certain. Trimming stripped 1 base from V and 0 bases from J, with 12 bases between. The CDR3 spans 17 residues. CDR1 is MGHRA, CDR2 YSYEKL, per germline. The CDR3: CASSQVAGSATNEKLFF. In DNA, the CDR3 is TGCGCCAGCAGCCAAGTGGCAGGTTCCGCAACTAATGAAAAACTGTTTTTT.

J is TRBJ2-7 and V is TRBV7-2; 8 bases line up with TRBD2. This CDR3 region has 16 residues. Per germline, CDR1 SGHTA and CDR2 FQGNSA. The V gene end was trimmed by 0 bases and the J gene end by 6 bases; junction bases not matched to a gene: 10. The CDR3 region has the DNA TGTGCCAGCAGCTTAGCGGCGGGAGGTGCAGGGTTCGAGCAGTACTTC. This sequence encodes CASSLAAGGAGFEQYF.

The chain employs TRBV28 and TRBJ1-1, with D hard to call. The length of the CDR3 is 15 residues. Germline loops: CDR1 MDHEN, CDR2 SYDVKM. Trimming pared 3 bases from V and 0 bases from J, leaving 11 bases between. CDR3 amino acids: CASSFYAIMNTEAFF. CDR3 nucleotide sequence: TGTGCCAGCAGTTTCTATGCGATTATGAACACTGAAGCTTTCTTT.

V and J are TRBV7-2 and TRBJ1-2; D unresolved. The CDR3 extends over 17 amino acids. Germline V lookup: CDR1 SGHTA, CDR2 FQGNSA. With 8 bases removed from V and 1 base from J, the gap between germline ends came to 23 bases. CDR3 in amino acids: CASGYAWTRSRNYGYTF. In nucleotides, the CDR3 is TGTGCCAGCGGCTACGCCTGGACTCGGAGCCGTAACTATGGCTACACCTTC.

This clone was counted only a few times. The chain is built from TRBV25-1 and TRBJ2-7, with 8 bases matching TRBD2. V gave up 3 bases and J gave up 5 bases; unmatched junction bases: 6. This CDR3 is built from 14 residues. Germline V gives CDR1 MGHDK, CDR2 SYGVNS. The CDR3 region has the DNA TGTGCCAGCAGTGACCGAGCGGGGGACGACGAGCAGTACTTC. Its protein product is CASSDRAGDDEQYF.

This clone is medium-sized by share. V and J are TRBV19 and TRBJ1-4; perhaps TRBD1 as D (5 bases). This CDR3 is built from 15 residues. The V gene lost 7 bases and the J gene lost 7 bases, with 19 bases spanning the gap. The V gene's germline CDR1 is LNHDA and CDR2 SQIVND (reference sequence). The CDR3 reads CASTPRWSGTEKLFF. The CDR3 bases are TGTGCCAGTACCCCACGTTGGAGCGGGACTGAAAAACTGTTTTTT.

The sample holds one count of this clone. CDR3 sequence (DNA): TGTGCCATCAGTGAGTCATGGACACAAGAGACCCAGTACTTC. It translates to CAISESWTQETQYF. V gene TRBV10-3 combines with J gene TRBJ2-5, with D possibly matching TRBD1 (5 bases). The CDR3 runs 14 residues. Per the germline V gene, CDR1 is ENHRY and CDR2 is SYGVKD. V lost 0 bases and J lost 2, with 7 bases in between.

The V gene is TRBV27, the J gene TRBJ2-3, with D perhaps matching TRBD1 (6 bases). Germline V lookup: CDR1 MNHEY, CDR2 SMNVEV (reference sequence). The CDR3 runs 12 residues. Trimming cost V 5 bases and J 6 bases, with 9 bases left between them. Written as DNA, the CDR3 is TGTGCCAGCAGTGCAGGGGCGGATACGCAGTATTTT. Translated, it gives CASSAGADTQYF.

The chain employs TRBV4-1 and TRBJ1-4; D is possibly TRBD1 (5 bases). The CDR3 is 17 amino acids. Germline lookup yields CDR1 MGHRA and CDR2 YSYEKL. V lost 0 bases and J 4 bases, leaving 15 bases between the germline ends. The CDR3 loop is CASSQEGTGSFNEKLFF. The CDR3 nucleotides read TGCGCCAGCAGCCAAGAAGGAACAGGATCCTTTAATGAAAAACTGTTTTTT.

The chain is built from TRBV5-1 and TRBJ2-7, with 10 bases identical to TRBD2. The CDR3 is 15 residues long. J gave up 6 bases and V 0 bases, and 6 bases lay outside the gene matches. Germline lookup yields CDR1 SGHRS and CDR2 YFSETQ. This CDR3 is CASSLGLAGVSEQYF. Written as DNA, the CDR3 is TGCGCCAGCAGCTTGGGTCTAGCGGGGGTTTCCGAGCAGTACTTC.

The V and J genes are TRBV7-7 and TRBJ1-5; 9 positions match TRBD1. This CDR3 spans 13 amino acids. Germline CDR1 and CDR2: SSHAT and FNYEAQ (reference sequence). The trim removed 5 bases at V and 9 bases at J, leaving 5 bases unmatched. This chain's CDR3 is CASSIGTGMPQHF. The CDR3 DNA sequence: TGTGCCAGCAGCATCGGGACAGGGATGCCCCAGCATTTT.

The chain links TRBV9 to TRBJ1-6; D unresolved. Germline V gives CDR1 SGDLS, CDR2 YYNGEE. Trimming shortened V by 4 bases and J by 0 bases, and 11 bases separated the two germline ends. This CDR3 is built from 16 residues. The CDR3, as DNA: TGTGCCAGCAGCCCCCTAGAATTCTCCTATAATTCACCCCTCCACTTT. Protein sequence: CASSPLEFSYNSPLHF.

This chain uses TRBV19 with TRBJ2-7; 10 nucleotides agree with TRBD2. With 5 bases clipped from V and 2 bases from J, the junction kept 6 bases outside the gene matches. CDR1 is LNHDA, CDR2 SQIVND, per germline (reference sequence). The CDR3 length is 15 residues. The CDR3 is CASSLTSGETYEQYF. In nucleotides, the CDR3 is TGTGCCAGTAGTCTTACTAGCGGGGAGACCTACGAGCAGTACTTC.